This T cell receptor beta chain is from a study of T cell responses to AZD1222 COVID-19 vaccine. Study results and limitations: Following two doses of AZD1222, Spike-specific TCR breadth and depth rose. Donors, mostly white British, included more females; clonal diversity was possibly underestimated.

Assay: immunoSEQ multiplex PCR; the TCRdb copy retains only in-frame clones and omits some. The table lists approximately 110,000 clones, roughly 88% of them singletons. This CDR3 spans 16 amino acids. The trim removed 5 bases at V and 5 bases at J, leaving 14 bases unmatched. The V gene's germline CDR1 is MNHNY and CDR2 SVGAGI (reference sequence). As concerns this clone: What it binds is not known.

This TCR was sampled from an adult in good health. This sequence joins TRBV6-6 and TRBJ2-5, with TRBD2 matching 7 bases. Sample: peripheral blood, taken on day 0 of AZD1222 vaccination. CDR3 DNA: TGTGCCAGCAGTGGGGGTTCGAGCGGGGTTAGCGAGACCCAGTACTTC. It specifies CASSGGSSGVSETQYF.